The 21 T cell receptor beta chains presented below share a single source sample, sequenced in a study of metastatic and nonmetastatic thyroid tumors. Ahead of thyroid surgery, no patient had received treatment of any kind. TCRdb re-clonotyped the PCR reads through MiXCR. Of 40,000 to 50,000 clones listed, around 10% are singletons. Source material: blood. The receptor source for this set is a male donor with papillary thyroid cancer or a benign thyroid nodule (not recorded which). Some clones in this sample may be carry-over from other donors' samples.

This clone was observed at least ten times. The J gene is TRBJ2-4, the V gene TRBV6-1, with D maybe TRBD2 (5 bases). The CDR3 totals 16 residues. V was trimmed by 6 bases and J by 1 base, leaving 16 bases between them. Germline CDR1 reads MNHNS; CDR2 reads SASEGT. The CDR3 reads CASSVLGETAKNIQYF. The DNA for the CDR3 is TGTGCCAGCAGCGTTCTGGGAGAGACGGCCAAAAACATTCAGTACTTC.

In its sample, this clone was seen a few times. A junction end diverges from the germline sequence, so it may reflect a read error. V usage is TRBV28 and J usage is TRBJ2-5; D gene uncertain. Germline V gene sequence: CDR1 MDHEN, CDR2 SYDVKM. This CDR3 has 15 residues. The CDR3, as DNA: TGTTCCAGCAGTTTAGGTGCAGGACCCCAAGAGACCCAGTACTTC. Translation: CSSSLGAGPQETQYF.

This clone has at least ten counts. The chain is built from TRBV7-9 and TRBJ2-1; D is possibly TRBD2 (7 bases). In germline, CDR1 is SEHNR, CDR2 FQNEAQ (reference sequence). The CDR3 consists of 14 residues. The ends were cut back, 0 bases at V and 6 bases at J, with 9 bases in the middle. The CDR3: CASSLAGGANEQFF. Here the CDR3 DNA reads TGTGCCAGCAGCTTAGCGGGGGGGGCCAATGAGCAGTTCTTC.

In this sample, this clone turned up many times. This chain uses TRBV10-3 with TRBJ2-6; 8 bases align to TRBD2. Trimming took 0 bases from V and 0 from J; bases not matched to a gene: 7. CDR3 length: 19 amino acids. Germline V gene data show CDR1 as ENHRY and CDR2 as SYGVKD. The CDR3 spells CAISESTGGRSSGANVLTF. The CDR3 DNA follows: TGTGCCATCAGTGAGTCGACGGGGGGGCGAAGCTCTGGGGCCAACGTCCTGACTTTC.

At least ten counts were recorded for this clone. The gene calls are TRBV7-2 and TRBJ2-3; no definite D call. The ends were cut back, 3 bases at V and 1 base at J, with 5 bases in the middle. Germline CDR1 reads SGHTA; CDR2 reads FQGNSA. This CDR3 has 13 amino acids. CDR3 DNA: TGTGCCAGCAGCTTCCGGGGCACAGATACGCAGTATTTT. Amino acid sequence: CASSFRGTDTQYF.

This clone is medium-sized within its sample. V is TRBV28 and J is TRBJ2-7; tentatively, D is TRBD1 (6 bases). The length of the CDR3 is 16 residues. V gave up 4 bases and J gave up 7 bases, with 23 bases separating them. CDR1 MDHEN and CDR2 SYDVKM come from the germline V gene. The CDR3 sequence: CASSSMDSRAVGEQYF. For the CDR3, the DNA is TGTGCCAGCAGTTCGATGGACAGTAGGGCAGTGGGGGAGCAGTACTTC.

This clone has only a few counts. DNA of the CDR3: TGTGCCACTTGGACAGGTGGCTACACCTTC. Protein: CATWTGGYTF. The genes are TRBV28 and TRBJ1-2, with TRBD1 matching over 7 bases. The V and J ends lost 10 bases and 7 bases, in that order; junction bases with no gene match: 3. Germline V gene lookup returns CDR1 MDHEN and CDR2 SYDVKM. The CDR3 totals 10 residues.

V is TRBV9 and J is TRBJ1-2, with D maybe TRBD1 (5 bases). Germline V gene data show CDR1 as SGDLS and CDR2 as YYNGEE. V lost 0 bases to trimming and J lost 4 bases, with 16 bases between them. The CDR3 has 16 residues. CDR3 amino acids: CASSVVGGGVGYGYTF. The CDR3 DNA sequence: TGTGCCAGCAGCGTAGTGGGGGGAGGAGTGGGCTATGGCTACACCTTC.

This clone was picked up many times. CDR3 region: CASSLGTYGNTIYF. Here the CDR3 DNA reads TGTGCCAGCAGCCTCGGGACATACGGAAACACCATATATTTT. The rearrangement joins TRBV7-2 to TRBJ1-3, with D tentatively TRBD1 (6 bases). This CDR3 contains 14 residues. Trimming took 5 bases from V and 4 from J, leaving 12 bases between them. Germline V gene sequence: CDR1 SGHTA, CDR2 FQGNSA.

This clone appeared many times. This sequence joins TRBV28 and TRBJ2-7, with D perhaps matching TRBD2 (5 bases). V lost 6 bases and J lost 3, with 12 bases in between. This CDR3 is 13 amino acids long. In germline, CDR1 is MDHEN, CDR2 SYDVKM. CDR3 protein: CASSPDGVYEQYF. Here the CDR3 DNA reads TGTGCCAGCAGCCCTGACGGGGTCTACGAGCAGTACTTC.

The sample holds many counts of this clone. Other DNA sequences in this sample translate to the same CDR3. The V and J genes are TRBV7-9 and TRBJ2-5; maybe TRBD2 (6 bases). V dropped 1 base and J dropped 5 bases, with 11 bases sitting between them. Germline CDR1 and CDR2: SEHNR and FQNEAQ (reference sequence). This CDR3 contains 14 residues. CDR3 sequence: CASSLVLAVETQYF. The DNA of the CDR3 is TGTGCCAGCAGCTTAGTACTAGCTGTTGAGACCCAGTACTTC.

This clone was seen many times. This rearrangement joins TRBV11-3 to TRBJ2-5; D not certain. This CDR3 spans 13 amino acids. Germline V lookup: CDR1 SGHNT, CDR2 YENEEA. With 6 bases removed from V and 1 base from J, the gap between germline ends came to 9 bases. The DNA for the CDR3 is TGTGCCAGCAGTCGTTCAGGCCAAGAGACCCAGTACTTC. It translates to CASSRSGQETQYF.

This clone has at least ten counts. The V and J genes are TRBV20-1 and TRBJ1-1, with TRBD1 as a possible D gene (6 bases). CDR1 DFQATT and CDR2 SNEGSKA come from the germline V gene (reference sequence). V was trimmed by 3 bases and J by 4 bases, leaving 18 bases between them. The CDR3 runs 15 residues. The CDR3 loop is CSASPLAGEITEAFF. The CDR3 DNA sequence: TGCAGTGCTAGTCCCCTGGCAGGGGAAATCACTGAAGCTTTCTTT.

This clone has just a few counts. The V and J genes are TRBV6-2 or TRBV6-3 and TRBJ1-2, with a weak D call TRBD1 (5 bases). The CDR3 extends over 14 amino acids. Germline V gene data show CDR1 as MNHEY and CDR2 as SVGEGT. The V end lost 6 bases, the J end lost 4 bases, and 15 bases lay between the germline ends. CDR3 bases: TGTGCCAGCAGCCAGGTGGGGGTCAGCTATGGCTACACCTTC. This translates into CASSQVGVSYGYTF.

This clone has ten or more counts. The V and J genes are TRBV29-1 and TRBJ2-7; D is possibly TRBD1 or TRBD2 (6 bases each). Trimming pared 4 bases from V and 0 bases from J, leaving 10 bases between. Germline CDR1 is SQVTM and CDR2 is ANQGSEA. The CDR3 totals 13 residues. The DNA for the CDR3 is TGCAGCGTTGTGGGGGGCCACTCCTACGAGCAGTACTTC. It yields the protein CSVVGGHSYEQYF.

A word on this clone: A much larger clonotype is one base distant, so this may be a read error. This same CDR3 is encoded by further DNA sequences in the sample. The gene calls are TRBV28 and TRBJ2-7; 7 nucleotides agree with TRBD2. V shed 11 bases and J 6 bases; nucleotides not matched to a gene: 1. This CDR3 contains 9 residues. Germline CDR1 reads MDHEN; CDR2 reads SYDVKM. DNA for the CDR3: TGTGCCGGGGGGGGCGAGCAGTACTTC. Translating gives CAGGGEQYF.

This clone has a count of ten or more. V gene TRBV27 combines with J gene TRBJ1-2, with D perhaps matching TRBD1 (6 bases). The CDR3 contains 13 residues. Germline V gene sequence: CDR1 MNHEY, CDR2 SMNVEV (reference sequence). V was pared by 7 bases and J by 3 bases, with 12 bases between. The CDR3 here is CASKGHSYYGYTF. In DNA, the CDR3 is TGTGCCAGCAAGGGACACAGCTACTATGGCTACACCTTC.

The sample holds a few counts of this clone. The chain carries TRBV28 and TRBJ1-1, with D unclear. Germline V gene data show CDR1 as MDHEN and CDR2 as SYDVKM. This CDR3 has 15 residues. V was cut by 6 bases and J by 6 bases, with 20 bases left in between. The CDR3 DNA is TGTGCCAGCAGCCCCGACACTGGCCCCGGGGCTGAAGCTTTCTTT. Translating gives CASSPDTGPGAEAFF.

There are a few counts of this clone. A much larger clone differs by one base, so this may be a read error. The same CDR3 is also encoded by other DNA sequences in this sample. This chain joins TRBV28 and TRBJ2-1, with TRBD1 matching over 9 bases. CDR3 length: 19 residues. Germline CDR1 and CDR2: MDHEN and SYDVKM. V was clipped by 4 bases and J by 9 bases; unmatched bases: 22. CDR3 region: CASSSWEYRGPLRRGEQFF. The CDR3, as DNA: TGTGCCAGCAGTTCATGGGAATACAGGGGGCCATTACGTAGAGGTGAGCAGTTCTTC.

This clone is categorized as medium-sized. The chain couples TRBV6-2 or TRBV6-3 to TRBJ1-2, with D possibly being TRBD1 (6 bases). Trimming removed 6 bases from V and 8 bases from J, with 16 bases in between. In germline, CDR1 is MNHEY, CDR2 SVGEGT. The CDR3 is 13 amino acids. The CDR3: CASREQGVDGYTF. As DNA, the CDR3 is TGTGCCAGCAGGGAACAGGGAGTAGACGGCTACACCTTC.

This clone was seen repeatedly, ten times or more. The chain has TRBV4-1 and TRBJ2-3; TRBD2 matches at 11 bases. Germline V gene data show CDR1 as MGHRA and CDR2 as YSYEKL. The CDR3 extends over 17 amino acids. J lost 2 bases, V lost 1 base, and 5 bases had no gene match. Here the CDR3 reads CASSQVGLAGNTDTQYF. DNA of the CDR3: TGCGCCAGCAGCCAAGTCGGACTAGCGGGTAACACAGATACGCAGTATTTT.